The 10 T cell receptor beta chains listed next were all sequenced from one sample in a study of blood T cell repertoires in COVID-19. The data were produced by immunoSEQ multiplex PCR, yet TCRdb's version contains in-frame clones alone and is incomplete. The repertoire consists of about 140,000 clones, with 75% to 90% occurring once and the leading ten covering over 4%. Material: PBMCs or T cells enriched from blood (not recorded which). All receptors derive from a man between 65 and 80 years old who had been exposed to COVID-19.

The chain couples TRBV7-2 to TRBJ2-1, with TRBD2 matching 7 bases. Germline trimming cut 6 bases from V and 8 bases from J; bases unmatched to any gene: 10. The CDR3 consists of 14 residues. Germline V gives CDR1 SGHTA, CDR2 FQGNSA. CDR3 in amino acids: CASSLGGVRDEQFF. The CDR3 coding sequence is TGTGCCAGCAGTTTGGGGGGGGTTCGCGATGAGCAGTTCTTC.

The CDR3 DNA is TGTGCCAGCAGCCCTACAGGGACCGCGAACACCGGGGAGCTGTTTTTT. It translates to CASSPTGTANTGELFF. The chain couples TRBV7-9 to TRBJ2-2, with a tentative D call TRBD1 (6 bases). Germline V gives CDR1 SEHNR, CDR2 FQNEAQ (reference sequence). V lost 5 bases to trimming and J lost 0 bases, with 13 bases between them. This CDR3 is 16 amino acids long.

CDR3 loop: CASGQGSGTEAFF. CDR3 sequence (DNA): TGTGCCAGCGGACAGGGGTCGGGCACTGAAGCTTTCTTT. The chain carries TRBV2 and TRBJ1-1, with 9 bases identical to TRBD1. Trimming removed 8 bases from V and 4 bases from J; junction bases left unmatched: 5. This CDR3 is 13 amino acids long. From germline, CDR1 is SNHLY and CDR2 FYNNEI.

The J gene is TRBJ1-3, the V gene TRBV30; TRBD1 is a possible D gene (5 bases). V was pared by 2 bases and J by 4 bases, with 15 bases between. The CDR3 consists of 15 residues. Germline values: CDR1 GTSNPN, CDR2 SVGIG (reference sequence). CDR3 sequence: CAWSPLSGVGNTIYF. The CDR3 DNA sequence: TGTGCCTGGAGTCCGCTTTCGGGGGTGGGAAACACCATATATTTT. Full variable domain (rest looked up from reference TRBV30 and TRBJ1-3): SQTIHQWPATLVQPVGSPLSLECTVEGTSNPNLYWYRQAAGRGLQLLFYSVGIGQISSEVPQNLSASRPQDRQFILSSKKLLLSDSGFYLCAWSPLSGVGNTIYFGEGSWLTVV.

The V call is TRBV7-7, the J call TRBJ2-2, with no clear D. The V gene lost 1 base and the J gene lost 1 base, with 7 bases spanning the gap. The CDR3 is 15 amino acids. From germline, CDR1 is SSHAT and CDR2 FNYEAQ (reference sequence). The CDR3 sequence: CASSLVRGNTGELFF. The DNA for the CDR3 is TGTGCCAGCAGCTTAGTCAGAGGGAACACCGGGGAGCTGTTTTTT. The full variable domain, with the rest looked up from reference TRBV7-7 and TRBJ2-2, is GAGVSQSPRYKVTKRGQDVTLRCDPISSHATLYWYQQALGQGPEFLTYFNYEAQPDKSGLPSDRFSAERPEGSISTLTIQRTEQRDSAMYRCASSLVRGNTGELFFGEGSRLTVL.

The chain links TRBV29-1 to TRBJ1-3; tentatively, D is TRBD1 (5 bases). V was shortened by 4 bases and J by 4 bases, with 11 bases between the two germline ends. Germline CDR1 is SQVTM and CDR2 is ANQGSEA. This CDR3 comprises 13 residues. CDR3 residues: CSVGGGTGNTIYF. CDR3 nucleotide sequence: TGCAGCGTTGGGGGGGGAACCGGAAACACCATATATTTT.

The chain recombines TRBV15 with TRBJ2-7, with D perhaps matching TRBD1 (6 bases). CDR1 and CDR2 from the germline V gene are LNHNV and YYDKDF (reference sequence). V lost 1 base and J 2 bases, leaving 15 bases between the germline ends. This CDR3 has 16 residues. In DNA, the CDR3 is TGTGCCACCAGCAGAGCCCTCCGGGACACCGCCTACGAGCAGTACTTC. Translated, it gives CATSRALRDTAYEQYF.

The chain has TRBV19 and TRBJ1-2, with a tentative D call TRBD1 (5 bases). CDR3 length: 14 amino acids. CDR1 is LNHDA, CDR2 SQIVND, per germline (reference sequence). V was cut by 5 bases and J by 8 bases, with 18 bases left in between. As DNA, the CDR3 is TGTGCCAGTAGTCCCGCCCGCGGGGCGGGAGGCTACACCTTC. Translating gives CASSPARGAGGYTF.

V usage is TRBV30 and J usage is TRBJ2-7; 8 nucleotides align to TRBD2. The J segment lost 6 bases and the V segment lost 8 bases, leaving 12 bases of the junction unmatched. Germline V gene data show CDR1 as GTSNPN and CDR2 as SVGIG (reference sequence). This CDR3 spans 13 amino acids. The CDR3 region has the DNA TGTGCCCGGGGGGGGCGTACCCTTGGCGAGCAGTACTTC. Its translation is CARGGRTLGEQYF. Using reference TRBV30 and TRBJ2-7 for the parts outside the CDR3, the full variable domain is SQTIHQWPATLVQPVGSPLSLECTVEGTSNPNLYWYRQAAGRGLQLLFYSVGIGQISSEVPQNLSASRPQDRQFILSSKKLLLSDSGFYLCARGGRTLGEQYFGPGTRLTVT.

The chain employs TRBV18 and TRBJ2-2; D remains unclear. Trimming took 4 bases from V and 0 from J, leaving 12 bases between them. Germline CDR1 and CDR2: KGHSH and LQKENI. The CDR3 has 16 residues. This CDR3 is CASSLPPAANTGELFF. CDR3 nucleotide sequence: TGTGCCAGCTCACTTCCCCCGGCGGCGAACACCGGGGAGCTGTTTTTT.